The present T cell receptor beta chain was sequenced within a study of blood T cell repertoires in COVID-19. Study as a whole: Whether acute or convalescent, the COVID-19 samples came from the United States, Italy and Spain. PBMCs, B-cell-depleted T cells, or T cells provided the cDNA or gDNA that made up the material.

V gave up 4 bases and J gave up 3 bases; unmatched junction bases: 8. This CDR3 region has 16 residues. Germline values: CDR1 SNHLY, CDR2 FYNNEI. This clone appeared a few times. In the original workflow: From reference gene primer amplification, estimates of nucleated cell counts were derived. The protocol was immunoSEQ multiplex PCR, while the TCRdb copy is restricted to in-frame clones and leaves out a portion. V and J calls plus clone size are reproduced from that table; the DNA served to infer D and trimming. The table shows 210,000 or so clones, with approximately 80% occurring only once. The source of this sequence is a woman over 75 with acute or convalescent COVID-19. The J gene is TRBJ1-3, the V gene TRBV2; 8 bases map to TRBD1. Sequencing input: peripheral blood. DNA for the CDR3: TGTGCCAGCAGTGGTCTCAGGGGGCTAAGTGGAAACACCATATATTTT. This sequence encodes CASSGLRGLSGNTIYF.